This section outlines one T cell receptor (beta chain) sequence together with its context. Its specificity is unknown. The record originates from a study of radiation and T cells in renal cell carcinoma. Points from the study as a whole: From baseline, blood top tumor clonotypes peaked at 2 weeks post-radiation.

The germline gives CDR1 LNHDA, CDR2 SQIVND (reference sequence). CDR3 length: 16 residues. V was cut by 3 bases and J by 4 bases, with 16 bases left in between. The time point is: blood 2 weeks post-SBRT. Treatment specified: 15 Gy SBRT to primary tumor, nephrectomy 4 weeks later. TCRdb keeps only in-frame clones here, not all; method: immunoSEQ multiplex PCR. In the table there are some 120,000 clones, about 88% of which are singletons. The rearrangement uses TRBV19 and TRBJ2-1; D unresolved. Sample: blood, taken from a patient whose treatment included radiotherapy and nephrectomy. The clonotype originates from a woman in her 70s with renal cell carcinoma. In nucleotides, the CDR3 is TGTGCCAGTAGTATTCCAGGATCCCTACTTTACAATGAGCAGTTCTTC. It translates to CASSIPGSLLYNEQFF.